Following are 28 T cell receptor beta chains from one sample sequenced in a study of blood T cell repertoires in COVID-19. Clones were sequenced by immunoSEQ multiplex PCR, and TCRdb holds only the in-frame ones, with some missing. The table has 200,000 or so clones, about 85% seen once. Input material: peripheral blood. All receptors come from a man between 45 and 60 years old who had recovered from COVID-19.

The chain employs TRBV5-1 and TRBJ2-5; TRBD2 matches 9 bases. The CDR3 has 16 amino acids. From germline, CDR1 is SGHRS and CDR2 YFSETQ. The V segment lost 4 bases and the J segment 6 bases; nucleotides outside the gene matches: 13. The CDR3 loop is CASSPPPSGIPKTQYF. Here the CDR3 DNA reads TGCGCCAGCAGCCCGCCGCCTAGCGGGATTCCGAAGACCCAGTACTTC.

The rearrangement joins TRBV28 to TRBJ1-2, with 8 nucleotides matching TRBD1. This CDR3 contains 16 residues. Germline-derived CDR1 and CDR2 are MDHEN and SYDVKM. Trimming cost V 6 bases and J 0 bases; bases outside gene matches: 9. The CDR3 spells CASSLRGRGANYGYTF. CDR3 nucleotides: TGTGCCAGCAGCCTCAGGGGGCGCGGAGCTAACTATGGCTACACCTTC.

In this sample, this clone turned up a few times. The chain uses TRBV28 and TRBJ2-7; 7 bases are shared with TRBD1. The CDR3 has 15 amino acids. V dropped 2 bases and J dropped 4; count of bases not matched to a gene: 8. Germline V lookup: CDR1 MDHEN, CDR2 SYDVKM. This chain's CDR3 is CASSLEGAGRYEQYF. DNA for the CDR3: TGTGCCAGCAGTTTAGAGGGGGCAGGTCGTTACGAGCAGTACTTC.

The chain combines TRBV15 with TRBJ2-1, with 9 positions matching TRBD2. V gave up 9 bases and J gave up 6 bases; unmatched junction bases: 15. The CDR3 has 16 amino acids. Germline-derived CDR1 and CDR2 are LNHNV and YYDKDF (reference sequence). CDR3 in DNA: TGTGCCACTAAAGCCGGACATCCGGGACTAGCCAATGAGCAGTTCTTC. Translated, it gives CATKAGHPGLANEQFF.

The chain couples TRBV6-2 or TRBV6-3 to TRBJ2-1, with TRBD2 identical over 7 bases. Per germline, CDR1 MNHEY and CDR2 SVGEGT. With 5 bases clipped from V and 4 bases from J, the junction kept 5 bases outside the gene matches. The CDR3 runs 14 residues. CDR3 DNA sequence: TGTGCCAGCAGTAGACTAGCTGATTACAATGAGCAGTTCTTC. Translated, it gives CASSRLADYNEQFF.

The chain combines TRBV7-9 with TRBJ2-5; tentatively, D is TRBD2 (6 bases). The V and J ends lost 0 bases and 7 bases respectively, with 12 bases between them. The germline V gene has CDR1 SEHNR and CDR2 FQNEAQ (reference sequence). CDR3 length: 14 amino acids. CDR3 sequence reads: CASSLAGTEGTQYF. DNA for the CDR3: TGTGCCAGCAGCTTAGCAGGGACTGAAGGGACCCAGTACTTC.

This chain connects TRBV3-1 (or the pseudogene TRBV3-2) to TRBJ2-5; 10 bases agree with TRBD2. CDR1 LGHDT and CDR2 YNNKEL come from the germline V gene (reference sequence). The CDR3 length is 14 residues. V trimming: 8 bases; J trimming: 4 bases; junction bases outside the gene matches: 7. CDR3 residues: CASSSGRGRETQYF. The CDR3 region has the DNA TGTGCCAGCTCTAGCGGGAGAGGAAGAGAGACCCAGTACTTC.

V usage is TRBV6-8 and J usage is TRBJ2-7; perhaps TRBD1 as D (5 bases). Germline CDR1 and CDR2: MNHGY and SAAAGT. V was trimmed by 1 base and J by 7 bases, leaving 11 bases between them. The CDR3 has 13 residues. The CDR3 DNA reads TGTGCCAGCAGTTACTTACAGGTGGGGGAGCAGTACTTC. Its translation is CASSYLQVGEQYF.

The chain employs TRBV3-1 (or the pseudogene TRBV3-2) and TRBJ1-5, with a possible D match to TRBD1 (6 bases). V lost 4 bases and J 7 bases, leaving 14 bases between the germline ends. Germline V gene lookup returns CDR1 LGHDT and CDR2 YNNKEL (reference sequence). CDR3 length: 14 residues. CDR3 sequence reads: CASSRRGSEQPQHF. The CDR3, as DNA: TGTGCCAGCAGCCGCAGGGGTTCAGAACAGCCCCAGCATTTT.

This clone turned up a few times. The chain uses TRBV6-5 and TRBJ2-7; TRBD1 agrees at 8 bases. There are 13 residues in the CDR3. Trimming at V came to 10 bases and at J to 4 bases, leaving 9 bases not matched to a gene. The germline V gene has CDR1 MNHEY and CDR2 SVGAGI. This chain's CDR3 is CATRGQAPYEQYF. In DNA, the CDR3 is TGTGCCACTCGGGGACAGGCTCCATACGAGCAGTACTTC.

This clone turned up a few times. This sequence joins TRBV10-1 and TRBJ2-1, with D maybe TRBD2 (5 bases). Trimming pared 4 bases from V and 7 bases from J, leaving 5 bases between. The CDR3 has 11 residues. Germline V CDR1 and CDR2: WNHNN, SYGVQD (reference sequence). The CDR3 sequence: CASSAGNEQFF. DNA of the CDR3: TGCGCCAGCAGTGCGGGGAATGAGCAGTTCTTC.

The rearrangement links TRBV18 to TRBJ2-1, with TRBD2 identical over 11 bases. CDR3 length: 18 residues. The trim removed 2 bases at V and 5 bases at J, leaving 11 bases unmatched. Germline-derived CDR1 and CDR2 are KGHSH and LQKENI. CDR3 nucleotides: TGTGCCAGCTCACCATCGACTAGCGGGACCTTGTCCCACAATGAGCAGTTCTTC. It specifies CASSPSTSGTLSHNEQFF. Complete variable domain (other parts from reference TRBV18 and TRBJ2-1): NAGVMQNPRHLVRRRGQEARLRCSPMKGHSHVYWYRQLPEEGLKFMVYLQKENIIDESGMPKERFSAEFPKEGPSILRIQQVVRGDSAAYFCASSPSTSGTLSHNEQFFGPGTRLTVL.

The chain combines TRBV11-2 with TRBJ2-5; TRBD1 is a possible D gene (6 bases). The CDR3 sequence is 15 residues long. V lost 5 bases, J lost 5 bases, and 18 bases lay in between. From germline, CDR1 is SGHAT and CDR2 FQNNGV. CDR3 loop: CASSQAPGRGETQYF. In DNA, the CDR3 is TGTGCCAGCAGCCAAGCACCGGGAAGGGGGGAGACCCAGTACTTC.

This clone has just one count. The chain combines TRBV9 with TRBJ2-2; TRBD2 matches at 8 bases. CDR1 and CDR2 from the germline V gene are SGDLS and YYNGEE. The junction had 8 bases not matched to a gene; V was cut back by 2 bases and J by 5 bases. The CDR3 totals 16 residues. The CDR3 nucleotides read TGTGCCAGCAGCGTGGGCAGCGGGAGTTGGACCGGGGAGCTGTTTTTT. It is translated as CASSVGSGSWTGELFF.

This clone was detected only a few times. The gene calls are TRBV7-9 and TRBJ1-2; D unclear. V shed 7 bases and J shed 4 bases, with 13 bases lying between them. Germline V gives CDR1 SEHNR, CDR2 FQNEAQ (reference sequence). The CDR3 covers 13 residues. The CDR3 spells CASTPPGAYGYTF. The CDR3 region has the DNA TGTGCCAGCACCCCCCCCGGAGCCTATGGCTACACCTTC.

The gene calls are TRBV19 and TRBJ2-7; D is possibly TRBD2 (6 bases). V dropped 6 bases and J dropped 5 bases, with 20 bases sitting between them. Germline values: CDR1 LNHDA, CDR2 SQIVND (reference sequence). This CDR3 contains 15 residues. CDR3: CASRKGDSLGHEQYF. As DNA, the CDR3 is TGTGCCAGTAGAAAAGGGGACTCCCTGGGCCACGAGCAGTACTTC.

This chain connects TRBV30 to TRBJ2-2; possible D gene TRBD1, 5 bases. CDR1 and CDR2 from the germline V gene are GTSNPN and SVGIG (reference sequence). V shed 3 bases and J shed 1 base, with 12 bases lying between them. The CDR3 is made up of 15 amino acids. CDR3 in DNA: TGTGCCTGGAGACCCAGGGTCCGGAACACCGGGGAGCTGTTTTTT. Translating gives CAWRPRVRNTGELFF.

This chain connects TRBV27 to TRBJ2-7, with 7 nucleotides matching TRBD1. The length of the CDR3 is 14 residues. Germline loops: CDR1 MNHEY, CDR2 SMNVEV (reference sequence). With V trimmed by 7 bases and J by 5 bases, 11 bases remained unmatched. CDR3 loop: CASKAGTVPHEQYF. Written as DNA, the CDR3 is TGTGCCAGCAAAGCCGGGACAGTCCCCCACGAGCAGTACTTC.

V usage is TRBV7-9 and J usage is TRBJ2-1, with 7 bases lining up with TRBD2. The germline V gene encodes CDR1 SEHNR and CDR2 FQNEAQ (reference sequence). With V trimmed by 3 bases and J by 6 bases, 8 bases remained unmatched. The CDR3 has 15 residues. The CDR3 sequence: CASSLVGGEVNEQFF. CDR3 sequence (DNA): TGTGCCAGCAGCTTGGTGGGAGGGGAAGTCAATGAGCAGTTCTTC.

This clone was found a few times. This chain links TRBV5-1 with TRBJ2-1; TRBD2 matches 11 bases. V lost 5 bases to trimming and J lost 0 bases; unmatched junction nucleotides: 1. Germline values: CDR1 SGHRS, CDR2 YFSETQ. CDR3 length: 15 residues. CDR3: CASRTSGSSYNEQFF. Here the CDR3 DNA reads TGCGCCAGCAGAACTAGCGGGAGCTCCTACAATGAGCAGTTCTTC.

This clone has only a few counts. The chain couples TRBV28 to TRBJ1-3; a possible D gene is TRBD1 (6 bases). Between the trimmed V and J ends, which lost 6 bases and 1 base, there was a span of 19 bases. Germline V gives CDR1 MDHEN, CDR2 SYDVKM. The CDR3 is made up of 17 amino acids. The CDR3 region is CASRNSGHPRSGNTIYF. Here the CDR3 DNA reads TGTGCCAGCAGGAACTCGGGACACCCCAGATCTGGAAACACCATATATTTT.

The chain has TRBV18 and TRBJ1-2; 7 bases line up with TRBD1. This CDR3 has 16 amino acids. V was clipped by 2 bases and J by 3 bases; unmatched bases: 9. From germline, CDR1 is KGHSH and CDR2 LQKENI. The CDR3 region is CASSPSGQPTYYGYTF. The CDR3 nucleotides read TGTGCCAGCTCACCATCGGGACAGCCTACATACTATGGCTACACCTTC.

The chain uses TRBV27 and TRBJ2-1; 12 bases fit TRBD2. The CDR3 sequence is 16 residues long. From germline, CDR1 is MNHEY and CDR2 SMNVEV (reference sequence). V lost 5 bases and J lost 7; bases outside the gene matches: 9. CDR3 bases: TGTGCCAGCAGTACTCCTAGCGGGAGGGCCAGTAATGAGCAGTTCTTC. It codes for CASSTPSGRASNEQFF.

The V call is TRBV10-1, the J call TRBJ2-1; 13 bases are a match to TRBD2. Per germline, CDR1 WNHNN and CDR2 SYGVQD (reference sequence). After removal of 5 bases from V and 8 bases from J, the junction contained 3 bases not matched to a gene. This CDR3 region has 14 residues. The chain's CDR3 is CASSRTSGSYEQFF. DNA for the CDR3: TGCGCCAGCAGTAGGACTAGCGGGAGTTATGAGCAGTTCTTC.

V gene TRBV19 combines with J gene TRBJ2-1, with TRBD2 matching 9 bases. The CDR3 extends over 16 amino acids. Germline CDR1 LNHDA, CDR2 SQIVND (reference sequence). V lost 3 bases to trimming and J lost 4 bases; unmatched junction nucleotides: 7. CDR3 nucleotide sequence: TGTGCCAGTAGTATGGTCACAAGCGGGGGGTACAATGAGCAGTTCTTC. It is translated as CASSMVTSGGYNEQFF.

The rearrangement joins TRBV29-1 to TRBJ2-1; unclear D gene. The V end was cut by 6 bases, the J end by 0 bases, with 12 bases between. This CDR3 contains 14 residues. From germline, CDR1 is SQVTM and CDR2 ANQGSEA. The CDR3 loop reads CSVAGPSSYNEQFF. For the CDR3, the DNA is TGCAGCGTAGCTGGCCCTAGCTCCTACAATGAGCAGTTCTTC.

The chain employs TRBV19 and TRBJ2-1; weak D call: TRBD2 (5 bases). Germline V gene data show CDR1 as LNHDA and CDR2 as SQIVND (reference sequence). Trimming removed 4 bases at V and 4 bases at J, with 14 bases between. The CDR3 is 15 amino acids. In DNA form, the CDR3 reads TGTGCCAGTAGTACCGATGCAAGAGGGTACAATGAGCAGTTCTTC. Translation: CASSTDARGYNEQFF.

The chain links TRBV10-1 to TRBJ2-7; D is possibly TRBD1 (6 bases). V lost 6 bases and J 4 bases, leaving 13 bases between the germline ends. Germline loops: CDR1 WNHNN, CDR2 SYGVQD (reference sequence). The CDR3 spans 13 residues. DNA for the CDR3: TGCGCCAGCAGATGGGGGCCGAGGTACGAGCAGTACTTC. Translating gives CASRWGPRYEQYF.